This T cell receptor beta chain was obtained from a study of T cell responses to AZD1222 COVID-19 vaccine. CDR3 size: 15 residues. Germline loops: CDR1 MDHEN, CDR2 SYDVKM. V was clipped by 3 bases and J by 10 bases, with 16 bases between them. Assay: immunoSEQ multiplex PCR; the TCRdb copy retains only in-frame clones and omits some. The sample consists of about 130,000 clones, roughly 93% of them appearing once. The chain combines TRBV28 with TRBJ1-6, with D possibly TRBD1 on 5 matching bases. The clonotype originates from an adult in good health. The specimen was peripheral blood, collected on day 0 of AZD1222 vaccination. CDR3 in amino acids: CASSFESGVRSPLHF. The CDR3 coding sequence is TGTGCCAGCAGTTTTGAATCGGGGGTTAGGTCACCCCTCCACTTT.